This T cell receptor (beta chain) comes out of a study of response to subunit inactivated influenza vaccine. TCRdb ran MiXCR on the RT-PCR reads and lists one entry per CDR3 protein. Seen here are approximately 170,000 distinct CDR3 sequences, 14% observed once, and the top ten hold approximately 25%. General study points: It was suggested by the authors that few new T cells are recruited by each seasonal influenza vaccination.

Comment on this clonotype: Its antigen is unidentified.

The clonotype was recovered from a middle-aged man who received an inactivated influenza vaccine. The source material was CD8+ T cells sorted from PBMCs, sampled approximately 5 days after vaccination.

The CDR3 bases are TGCAGTGCTTATGGACTGGAGAGCTCTGGGGCCAACGTCCTGACTTTC. Translating gives CSAYGLESSGANVLTF. The rearrangement links TRBV20-1 to TRBJ2-6; D perhaps matches TRBD2 (5 bases). The CDR3 spans 16 residues. Germline lookup yields CDR1 DFQATT and CDR2 SNEGSKA (reference sequence). V was shortened by 5 bases and J by 0 bases, with 14 bases between the two germline ends.